This T cell receptor beta chain appears in the sequencing data of a study of T cells in Graves' hyperthyroidism and ophthalmopathy. TCR beta CDR3 regions were amplified from RNA transcripts. TCR CDR3 underwent first-round RT-PCR with the HTBI primer set. Each CDR3 protein gets one entry after TCRdb re-called the multiplex PCR reads with MiXCR. The sample contains roughly 500,000 distinct CDR3 sequences, 15% to 20% of which appear only once. Unmatched junction bases numbered 9, after V lost 7 bases and J lost 6 bases. The CDR3 extends over 14 amino acids. CDR1 is MNHEY and CDR2 is SMNVEV in the germline V gene (reference sequence). Exclusion of a patient resulted from uncontrolled infection, other autoimmune disease, pregnancy or lactation. It was 10 ml of fresh peripheral blood that supplied the PBMCs.

The receptor comes from a woman younger than 45 with Graves' ophthalmopathy. The rearrangement links TRBV27 to TRBJ2-1; 7 nucleotides align to TRBD2. Material for sequencing was blood. In nucleotides, the CDR3 is TGTGCCAGCATGAGGTGGGAGGGCCGCAATGAGCAGTTCTTC. Amino acids: CASMRWEGRNEQFF.